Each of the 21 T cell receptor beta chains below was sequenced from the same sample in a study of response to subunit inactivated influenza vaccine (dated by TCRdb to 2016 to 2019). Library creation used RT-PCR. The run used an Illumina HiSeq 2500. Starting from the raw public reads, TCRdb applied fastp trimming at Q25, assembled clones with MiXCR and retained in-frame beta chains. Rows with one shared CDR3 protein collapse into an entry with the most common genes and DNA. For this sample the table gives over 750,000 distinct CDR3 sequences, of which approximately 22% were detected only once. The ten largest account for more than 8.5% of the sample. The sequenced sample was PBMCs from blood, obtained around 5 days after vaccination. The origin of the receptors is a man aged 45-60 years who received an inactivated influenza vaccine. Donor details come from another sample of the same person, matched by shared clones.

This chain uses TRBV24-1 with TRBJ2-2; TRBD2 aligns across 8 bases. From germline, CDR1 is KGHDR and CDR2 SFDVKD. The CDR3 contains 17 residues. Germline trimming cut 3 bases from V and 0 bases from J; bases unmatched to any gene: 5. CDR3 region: CATSDPPTSANTGELFF. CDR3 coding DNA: TGTGCCACCAGTGATCCTCCGACTAGCGCGAACACCGGGGAGCTGTTTTTT.

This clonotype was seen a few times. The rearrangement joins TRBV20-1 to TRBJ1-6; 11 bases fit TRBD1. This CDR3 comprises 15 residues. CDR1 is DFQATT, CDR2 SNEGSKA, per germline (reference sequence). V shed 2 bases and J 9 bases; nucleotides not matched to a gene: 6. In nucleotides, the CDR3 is TGCAGTGCTAGACCCCCCGGGACAGGGGGTTCACCCCTCCACTTT. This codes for CSARPPGTGGSPLHF.

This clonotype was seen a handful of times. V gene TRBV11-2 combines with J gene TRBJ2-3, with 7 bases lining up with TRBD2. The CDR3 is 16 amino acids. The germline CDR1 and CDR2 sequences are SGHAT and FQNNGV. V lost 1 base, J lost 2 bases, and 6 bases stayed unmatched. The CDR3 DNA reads TGTGCCAGCAGCTTAGGCAGGACTAGTTCCACAGATACGCAGTATTTT. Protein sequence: CASSLGRTSSTDTQYF. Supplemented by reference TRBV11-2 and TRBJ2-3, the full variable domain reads EAGVAQSPRYKIIEKRQSVAFWCNPISGHATLYWYQQILGQGPKLLIQFQNNGVVDDSQLPKDRFSAERLKGVDSTLKIQPAKLEDSAVYLCASSLGRTSSTDTQYFGPGTRLTVL.

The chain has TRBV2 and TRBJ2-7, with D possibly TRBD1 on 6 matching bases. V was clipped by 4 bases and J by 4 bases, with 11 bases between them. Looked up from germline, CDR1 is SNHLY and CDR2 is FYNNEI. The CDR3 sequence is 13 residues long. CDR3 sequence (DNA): TGTGCCAGCAGTGCACAGGGAAGGTACGAGCAGTACTTC. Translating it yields CASSAQGRYEQYF.

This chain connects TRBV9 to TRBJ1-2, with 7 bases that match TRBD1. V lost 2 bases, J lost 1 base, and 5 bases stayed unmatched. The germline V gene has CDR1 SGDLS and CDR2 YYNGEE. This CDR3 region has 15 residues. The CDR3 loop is CASSVTGTYNYGYTF. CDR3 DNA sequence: TGTGCCAGCAGCGTGACAGGGACTTATAACTATGGCTACACCTTC.

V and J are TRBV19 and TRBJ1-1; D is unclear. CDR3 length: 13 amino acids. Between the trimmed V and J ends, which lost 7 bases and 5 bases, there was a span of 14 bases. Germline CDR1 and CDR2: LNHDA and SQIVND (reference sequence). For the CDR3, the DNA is TGTGCCAGTACTTACGGGGTGAGGACTGAAGCTTTCTTT. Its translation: CASTYGVRTEAFF.

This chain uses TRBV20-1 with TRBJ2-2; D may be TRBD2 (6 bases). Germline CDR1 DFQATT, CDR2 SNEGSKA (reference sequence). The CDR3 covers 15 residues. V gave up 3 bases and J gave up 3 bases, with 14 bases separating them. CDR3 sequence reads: CSARGGAGDTGELFF. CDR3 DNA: TGCAGTGCTAGGGGCGGGGCCGGGGACACCGGGGAGCTGTTTTTT.

The CDR3 DNA reads as TGTGCCAGCAGCTTCCAGCTAGCGGGAGACGGCAAAAACATTCAGTACTTC. Translated: CASSFQLAGDGKNIQYF. The chain is built from TRBV6-2 or TRBV6-3 and TRBJ2-4; the match to TRBD2 covers 10 bases. The CDR3 has 17 residues. Germline loops: CDR1 MNHEY, CDR2 SVGEGT. V was clipped by 6 bases and J by 3 bases; unmatched bases: 11.

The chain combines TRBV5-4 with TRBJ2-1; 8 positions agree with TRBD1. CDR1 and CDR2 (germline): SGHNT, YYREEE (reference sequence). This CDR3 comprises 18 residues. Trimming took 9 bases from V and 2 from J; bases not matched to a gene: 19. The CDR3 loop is CAMGPGQGRRYTYNEQFF. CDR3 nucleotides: TGTGCCATGGGCCCTGGACAGGGACGGAGGTATACCTACAATGAGCAGTTCTTC.

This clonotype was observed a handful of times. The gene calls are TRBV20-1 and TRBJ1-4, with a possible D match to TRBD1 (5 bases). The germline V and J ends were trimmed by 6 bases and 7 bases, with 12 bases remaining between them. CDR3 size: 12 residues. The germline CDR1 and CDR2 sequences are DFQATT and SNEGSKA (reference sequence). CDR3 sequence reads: CSAQGDGEKLFF. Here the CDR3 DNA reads TGCAGTGCCCAGGGTGATGGTGAAAAACTGTTTTTT.

The CDR3 DNA reads as TGTGCCAGCAGTTTTCTGGGGGGAGGAAACACCATATATTTT. Its protein product is CASSFLGGGNTIYF. The rearrangement uses TRBV28 and TRBJ1-3; D might be TRBD1 (5 bases). Trimming cost V 3 bases and J 4 bases, with 10 bases left between them. The CDR3 is made up of 14 amino acids. Germline lookup yields CDR1 MDHEN and CDR2 SYDVKM.

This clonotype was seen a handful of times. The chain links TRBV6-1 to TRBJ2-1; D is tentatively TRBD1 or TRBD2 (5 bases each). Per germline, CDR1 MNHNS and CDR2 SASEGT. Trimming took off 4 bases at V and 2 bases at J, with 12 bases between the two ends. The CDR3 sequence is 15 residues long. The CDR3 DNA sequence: TGTGCCAGCAGTGCGGGACCGTTCCCCTACAATGAGCAGTTCTTC. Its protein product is CASSAGPFPYNEQFF.

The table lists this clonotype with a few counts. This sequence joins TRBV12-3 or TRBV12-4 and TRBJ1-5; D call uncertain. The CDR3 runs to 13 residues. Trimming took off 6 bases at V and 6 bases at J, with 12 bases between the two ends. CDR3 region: CASSKDEGQPQHF. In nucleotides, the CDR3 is TGTGCCAGCAGCAAAGACGAGGGTCAGCCCCAGCATTTT.

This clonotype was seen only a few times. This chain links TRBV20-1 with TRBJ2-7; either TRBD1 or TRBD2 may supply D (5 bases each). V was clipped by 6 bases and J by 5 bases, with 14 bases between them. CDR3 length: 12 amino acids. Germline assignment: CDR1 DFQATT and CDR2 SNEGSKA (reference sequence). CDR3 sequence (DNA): TGCAGTGCCCCTTCAATGGGGGACGAGCAGTACTTC. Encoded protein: CSAPSMGDEQYF.

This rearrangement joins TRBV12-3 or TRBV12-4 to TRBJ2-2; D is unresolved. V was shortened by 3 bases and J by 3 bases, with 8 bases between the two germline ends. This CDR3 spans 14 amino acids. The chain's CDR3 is CASSLDGYTGELFF. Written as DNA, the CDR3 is TGTGCCAGCAGTTTGGACGGCTACACCGGGGAGCTGTTTTTT.

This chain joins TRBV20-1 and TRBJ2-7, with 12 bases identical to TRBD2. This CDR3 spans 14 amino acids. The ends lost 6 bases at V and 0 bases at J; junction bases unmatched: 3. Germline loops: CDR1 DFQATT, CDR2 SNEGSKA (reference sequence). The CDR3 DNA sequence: TGCAGTGCAAAACTAGCGGGAGGCTCCTACGAGCAGTACTTC. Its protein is CSAKLAGGSYEQYF.

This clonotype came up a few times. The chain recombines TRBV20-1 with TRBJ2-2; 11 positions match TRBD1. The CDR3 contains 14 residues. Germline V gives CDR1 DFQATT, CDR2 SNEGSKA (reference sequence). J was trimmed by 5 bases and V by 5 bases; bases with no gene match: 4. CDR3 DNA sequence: TGCAGTGCTCTGGACAGGGGGCGAACCGGGGAGCTGTTTTTT. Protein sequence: CSALDRGRTGELFF.

CDR3 coding DNA: TGTGCCAGCAGCCCCCAAACCTTGGCGAACACTGAAGCTTTCTTT. Encoded protein: CASSPQTLANTEAFF. The V and J genes are TRBV9 and TRBJ1-1; D is uncertain. The CDR3 loop spans 15 amino acids. The ends were cut back, 4 bases at V and 1 base at J, with 14 bases in the middle. CDR1 is SGDLS and CDR2 is YYNGEE in the germline V gene. Full variable domain (missing parts from reference TRBV9 and TRBJ1-1): DSGVTQTPKHLITATGQRVTLRCSPRSGDLSVYWYQQSLDQGLQFLIQYYNGEERAKGNILERFSAQQFPDLHSELNLSSLELGDSALYFCASSPQTLANTEAFFGQGTRLTVV.

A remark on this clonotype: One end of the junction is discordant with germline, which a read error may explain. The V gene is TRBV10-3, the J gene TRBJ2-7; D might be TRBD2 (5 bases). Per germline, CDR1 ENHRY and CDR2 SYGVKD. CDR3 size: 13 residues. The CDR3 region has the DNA TGTGCCATCAGTGGGCTAGCTCACTACGAGCAGGACTTC. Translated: CAISGLAHYEQDF.

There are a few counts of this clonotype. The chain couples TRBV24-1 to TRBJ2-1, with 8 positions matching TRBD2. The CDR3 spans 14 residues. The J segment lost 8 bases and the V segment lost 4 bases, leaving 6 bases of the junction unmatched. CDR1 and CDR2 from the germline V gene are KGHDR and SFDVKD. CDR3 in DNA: TGTGCCACCAGTGAGAGCGGGAGAGGGGATGAGCAGTTCTTC. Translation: CATSESGRGDEQFF.

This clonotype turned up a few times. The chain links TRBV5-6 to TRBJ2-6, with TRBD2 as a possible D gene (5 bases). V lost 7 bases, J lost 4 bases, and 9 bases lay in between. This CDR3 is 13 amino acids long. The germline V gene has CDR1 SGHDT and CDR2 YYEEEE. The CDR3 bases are TGTGCCAGCTGGGAGCTAGGGGCCAACGTCCTGACTTTC. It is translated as CASWELGANVLTF.